This T cell receptor (beta chain) emerged from a study of a mutant IDH1 vaccine in newly diagnosed glioma. The method was immunoSEQ multiplex PCR; TCRdb's version includes in-frame clones alone and lacks a portion of them. The sample contains about 38,000 clones, roughly 76% of which appear only once. Germline CDR1 SQVTM, CDR2 ANQGSEA. With V trimmed by 7 bases and J by 2 bases, 8 bases remained unmatched. CDR3 length: 14 residues. Time point meaning: week 23, last vaccination. The study gave 300 ug of mutant IDH1 20-mer peptide per vaccine dose, with topical imiquimod. Of note for this clone: Its antigen is unknown.

The receptor comes from a man in his forties or fifties with glioma. The chain links TRBV29-1 to TRBJ2-3; 8 nucleotides align to TRBD2. Sequenced material: PBMCs, taken from a glioma patient whose treatment included an IDH1 peptide vaccine. CDR3 sequence: CSADREGHTDTQYF. In DNA, the CDR3 is TGCAGCGCCGACCGGGAGGGTCACACAGATACGCAGTATTTT.